The subject of this entry is one T cell receptor beta chain. The antigen is not known. The same CDR3 also results from other DNA sequences found in this sample. The CDR3 contains 17 residues. V lost 3 bases, J lost 0 bases, and 17 bases lay in between. The V gene's germline CDR1 is LGHNA and CDR2 YNFKEQ. Genomic DNA of every subset was divided equally among multiple immunoSEQ plates. Authors' analysis steps: Filtering was not the same, since immunoSEQ gave junction-only sequences without quality scores. The protocol was immunoSEQ multiplex PCR, while the TCRdb copy is restricted to in-frame clones and leaves out a portion. V and J calls and clone size follow that table, whereas D and trimming were derived from the DNA. The table shows 450,000 to 500,000 clones, with approximately 80% occurring only once. This sample is drawn from a study of shared clonotypes between healthy human individuals. Overall study context: The donors, two women and a few men, were aged 18 to 49. Study outcomes and limitations: Clonotype sharing among donors, it was expected, would be affected by sequencing depth.

The receptor's source is a woman aged 40-49 years in good health. Some clones in this sample may be carry-over from other donors' samples. The sequencing input was PBMCs. The gene calls are TRBV4-2 and TRBJ2-5; D remains ambiguous. This chain's CDR3 is CASSQDTDPRYQETQYF. The CDR3 DNA sequence: TGTGCCAGCAGCCAGGATACGGACCCCCGGTACCAAGAGACCCAGTACTTC.